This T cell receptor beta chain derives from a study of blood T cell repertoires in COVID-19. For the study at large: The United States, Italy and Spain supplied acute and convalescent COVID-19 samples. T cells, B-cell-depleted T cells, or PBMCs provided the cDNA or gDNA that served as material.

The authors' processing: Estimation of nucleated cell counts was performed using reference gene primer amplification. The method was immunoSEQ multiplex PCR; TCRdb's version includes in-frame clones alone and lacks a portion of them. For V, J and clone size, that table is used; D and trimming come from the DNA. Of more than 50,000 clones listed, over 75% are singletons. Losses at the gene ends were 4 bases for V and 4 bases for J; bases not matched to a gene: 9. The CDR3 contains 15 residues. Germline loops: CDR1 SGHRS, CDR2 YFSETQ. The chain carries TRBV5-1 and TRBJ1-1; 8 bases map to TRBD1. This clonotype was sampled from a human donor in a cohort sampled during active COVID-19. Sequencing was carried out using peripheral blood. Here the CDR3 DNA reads TGCGCCAGCAGCCCACGGACAGGGCGGGGCACTGAAGCTTTCTTT. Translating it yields CASSPRTGRGTEAFF.